This T cell receptor beta chain was sequenced during a study of glioma-infiltrating T cells. As regards this clonotype: Its target is unknown.

The iRepertoire nested amplicon-rescue multiplex PCR amplified TCR alpha and beta CDR3s from RNA. Tissue mRNA or PBMC total RNA, about 90-450 ng, went into one-step reverse transcription and amplification. TCRdb reanalysed the multiplex PCR reads using MiXCR and keeps one entry per CDR3 protein. The sample lists 90,000 to 110,000 distinct CDR3 sequences; 20% to 25% were seen once. Study-wide findings and caveats: Above-expected tissue-blood divergence occurred in all gliomas, most in low-grade ones. Tissue and blood shared very few CDR3 sequences.

With V trimmed by 1 base and J by 9 bases, 7 bases remained unmatched. The CDR3 runs to 14 residues. Germline loops: CDR1 SQVTM, CDR2 ANQGSEA. The chain couples TRBV29-1 to TRBJ2-1; TRBD2 matches 9 bases. Material for sequencing was glioma tissue, nonneoplastic brain tissue, or PBMCs (not recorded which). This receptor was taken from a human donor with low-grade glioma or glioblastoma, undergoing nonglioma brain surgery, or in good health (not recorded which). This CDR3 is CSVEAGTSLIEQFF. DNA of the CDR3: TGCAGCGTTGAAGCCGGGACTAGCTTGATTGAGCAGTTCTTC.